What follows are 30 T cell receptor beta chains derived from one specimen sequenced in a study of read filtering for tumor transcriptome and immune sequencing. This library used 300 to 500 ng RNA and molecular barcoded adaptors spanning alpha/delta and beta/gamma chains. Each CDR3 protein is one row after TCRdb ran MiXCR on the reads. The sample shows more than 35,000 distinct CDR3 sequences, around 13% of them seen only once. The sequenced sample consisted of a population of CD138-negative cells sorted from bone marrow. These receptors were obtained from a donor at least 40 years old with multiple myeloma.

This clonotype has a count of ten or more. The chain combines TRBV5-6 with TRBJ1-5; possibly TRBD1 for D (6 bases). CDR3 length: 15 amino acids. V was shortened by 0 bases and J by 1 base, with 8 bases between the two germline ends. Looked up from germline, CDR1 is SGHDT and CDR2 is YYEEEE. CDR3 sequence: CASSLGQASNQPQHF. CDR3 sequence (DNA): TGTGCCAGCAGCTTGGGACAGGCAAGCAATCAGCCCCAGCATTTT.

This clonotype was seen ten or more times. The rearrangement links TRBV7-2 to TRBJ2-7, with a tentative D call TRBD1 (6 bases). CDR3 size: 13 residues. Trimming cost V 2 bases and J 5 bases, with 10 bases left between them. Germline CDR1 is SGHTA and CDR2 is FQGNSA. CDR3 nucleotide sequence: TGTGCCAGCAGCTTACACAGGGTGAACGAGCAGTACTTC. This codes for CASSLHRVNEQYF. Complete variable domain (other parts from reference TRBV7-2 and TRBJ2-7): GAGVSQSPSNKVTEKGKDVELRCDPISGHTALYWYRQSLGQGLEFLIYFQGNSAPDKSGLPSDRFSAERTGGSVSTLTIQRTQQEDSAVYLCASSLHRVNEQYFGPGTRLTVT.

This clonotype was recorded at least ten times. This chain connects TRBV2 to TRBJ2-1; perhaps TRBD1 as D (5 bases). This CDR3 comprises 14 residues. Trimming took off 7 bases at V and 7 bases at J, with 17 bases between the two ends. The germline CDR1 and CDR2 sequences are SNHLY and FYNNEI. The CDR3 spells CASMGQGLINEQFF. DNA for the CDR3: TGTGCCAGCATGGGCCAGGGCTTAATTAATGAGCAGTTCTTC. The whole variable domain, filled in from reference TRBV2 and TRBJ2-1, reads EPEVTQTPSHQVTQMGQEVILRCVPISNHLYFYWYRQILGQKVEFLVSFYNNEISEKSEIFDDQFSVERPDGSNFTLKIRSTKLEDSAMYFCASMGQGLINEQFFGPGTRLTVL.

This clonotype was counted at least ten times. The chain carries TRBV4-1 and TRBJ1-1, with D tentatively TRBD1 (5 bases). The CDR3 spans 15 residues. Germline V CDR1 and CDR2: MGHRA, YSYEKL. V lost 1 base, J lost 7 bases, and 16 bases lay in between. CDR3 nucleotides: TGCGCCAGCAGCCAAGGTAGTAGGGACCGATATGAAGCTTTCTTT. It encodes CASSQGSRDRYEAFF.

The chain has TRBV29-1 and TRBJ1-5; TRBD1 aligns across 7 bases. Germline V lookup: CDR1 SQVTM, CDR2 ANQGSEA. The V and J ends lost 5 bases and 2 bases, in that order; junction bases with no gene match: 3. There are 13 residues in the CDR3. The chain's CDR3 is CSVQGQGNQPQHF. CDR3 coding DNA: TGCAGCGTTCAAGGACAGGGCAATCAGCCCCAGCATTTT.

The chain joins TRBV7-9 to TRBJ2-5; the match to TRBD1 covers 8 bases. Germline V CDR1 and CDR2: SEHNR, FQNEAQ (reference sequence). The length of the CDR3 is 13 residues. Trimming at V came to 5 bases and at J to 7 bases, leaving 6 bases not matched to a gene. DNA of the CDR3: TGTGCCAGCAGCCGTGGACAGGGTGTGACCCAGTACTTC. Its protein is CASSRGQGVTQYF.

This clonotype has a handful of counts. The junction does not match germline at one end; this may be a read error. The chain carries TRBV14 and TRBJ2-5; D may be TRBD2 (6 bases). From germline, CDR1 is SGHDN and CDR2 FVKESK. The CDR3 is 17 residues long. Written as DNA, the CDR3 is TGTGCCAGCAGCCAAGATTTTATTCGGGGGTACGAAGAGACCCTGTACTTC. This encodes CASSQDFIRGYEETLYF.

This clonotype was detected many times. As DNA, the CDR3 is TGTGCCAGCAGTACGCCCTCGAATCAGCCCCAGCATTTT. Translation gives CASSTPSNQPQHF. The rearrangement links TRBV6-1 to TRBJ1-5; D remains unclear. Germline V gene lookup returns CDR1 MNHNS and CDR2 SASEGT. The CDR3 contains 13 residues. With 5 bases removed from V and 4 bases from J, the gap between germline ends came to 9 bases.

This clonotype was seen at least ten times. The rearrangement joins TRBV20-1 to TRBJ2-1; D is unclear. This CDR3 region has 11 residues. Trimming stripped 6 bases from V and 1 base from J, with 4 bases between. Germline CDR1 and CDR2: DFQATT and SNEGSKA (reference sequence). The CDR3 is CSAGSYNEQFF. The CDR3 DNA reads TGCAGTGCCGGGTCCTACAATGAGCAGTTCTTC.

Within the sample, this clonotype is medium-sized. V usage is TRBV7-2 and J usage is TRBJ2-1; D is perhaps TRBD1 or TRBD2 (7 bases each). The CDR3 consists of 15 residues. Trimming cost V 7 bases and J 0 bases, with 13 bases left between them. Germline CDR1 is SGHTA and CDR2 is FQGNSA. CDR3 loop: CASTAGDSSYNEQFF. CDR3 coding DNA: TGTGCCAGCACCGCGGGGGACAGCTCCTACAATGAGCAGTTCTTC.

This clonotype was seen more than once but under ten times. This could be a read error, since a much larger clone is one nucleotide away. The CDR3 loop is CASSWGGDYNGQFF. CDR3 DNA sequence: TGTGCCAGCAGTTGGGGGGGGGACTACAATGGGCAGTTCTTC. The J gene is TRBJ2-1, the V gene TRBV7-9, with 7 positions matching TRBD2. CDR1 is SEHNR, CDR2 FQNEAQ, per germline (reference sequence). The length of the CDR3 is 14 residues.

The sample holds a few counts of this clonotype. Relative to the germline gene, one junction end is altered; a read error may explain this. J is TRBJ2-7 and V is TRBV25-1; D may be TRBD2 (6 bases). This CDR3 has 15 amino acids. Germline values: CDR1 MGHDK, CDR2 SYGVNS. CDR3 nucleotides: TGTGCCAGCAGCGCCTTGGGGACTCCATTCTACGTGCAGTATTTC. It is translated as CASSALGTPFYVQYF.

This clonotype was counted many times. The chain couples TRBV7-9 to TRBJ2-1, with 7 bases lining up with TRBD1. Trimming removed 0 bases from V and 5 bases from J; junction bases left unmatched: 4. The CDR3 loop spans 15 amino acids. Germline CDR1 and CDR2: SEHNR and FQNEAQ (reference sequence). This CDR3 reads CASSLAGTAHNEQFF. Here the CDR3 DNA reads TGTGCCAGCAGCTTAGCTGGGACAGCGCACAATGAGCAGTTCTTC.

This clonotype has at least ten counts. This chain uses TRBV7-8 with TRBJ2-2, with 9 bases lining up with TRBD2. The CDR3 is made up of 15 amino acids. Germline trimming cut 3 bases from V and 1 base from J; bases unmatched to any gene: 0. The germline V gene has CDR1 SGHVS and CDR2 FQNEAQ. The CDR3 DNA reads as TGTGCCAGCAGCTTTAGCGGGGGGAACACCGGGGAGCTGTTTTTT. Its translation: CASSFSGGNTGELFF.

This clonotype was counted many times. The rearrangement joins TRBV6-6 to TRBJ2-1, with D unclear. Germline CDR1 reads MNHNY; CDR2 reads SVGAGI (reference sequence). The V and J ends lost 2 bases and 6 bases respectively, with 14 bases between them. The CDR3 spans 15 residues. CDR3 sequence: CASSYVASWGNEQFF. DNA of the CDR3: TGTGCCAGCAGTTACGTTGCCTCCTGGGGCAATGAGCAGTTCTTC.

This clonotype was detected many times. The chain is built from TRBV5-5 and TRBJ1-4; D may be TRBD1 (5 bases). This CDR3 comprises 13 residues. Germline V CDR1 and CDR2: SGHKS, YYEKEE (reference sequence). With 5 bases removed from V and 5 bases from J, the gap between germline ends came to 10 bases. The CDR3 reads CASRRQYNEKLFF. CDR3 sequence (DNA): TGTGCCAGCAGAAGACAGTACAATGAAAAACTGTTTTTT.

The table lists this clonotype with many counts. The CDR3 region is CAYRQGKDTQYF. CDR3 nucleotide sequence: TGTGCCTACCGACAGGGAAAAGATACGCAGTATTTT. This chain joins TRBV2 and TRBJ2-3; 7 nucleotides match TRBD1. The CDR3 length is 12 residues. Losses at the gene ends were 11 bases for V and 5 bases for J; bases not matched to a gene: 7. Germline loops: CDR1 SNHLY, CDR2 FYNNEI.

This clonotype was seen many times. This sequence joins TRBV6-1 and TRBJ1-5; the D is unclear. The CDR3 loop spans 14 amino acids. CDR1 and CDR2 from the germline V gene are MNHNS and SASEGT. Between the trimmed V and J ends, which lost 6 bases and 2 bases, there was a span of 11 bases. DNA of the CDR3: TGTGCCAGCAGCGCGGTTAACGGCAATCAGCCCCAGCATTTT. The encoded protein is CASSAVNGNQPQHF.

This clonotype was seen at least ten times. The chain couples TRBV2 to TRBJ1-2, with D maybe TRBD1 (6 bases). Germline values: CDR1 SNHLY, CDR2 FYNNEI. The CDR3 totals 13 residues. V dropped 4 bases and J dropped 3 bases, with 9 bases sitting between them. The CDR3 spells CASSAGVDYGYTF. CDR3 DNA: TGTGCCAGCAGTGCAGGGGTCGACTATGGCTACACCTTC.

There are many counts of this clonotype. The chain employs TRBV6-5 and TRBJ2-1, with D perhaps TRBD1 (7 bases). Trimming took off 7 bases at V and 5 bases at J, with 18 bases between the two ends. The CDR3 covers 15 residues. Germline V gives CDR1 MNHEY, CDR2 SVGAGI. The chain's CDR3 is CASNPLAGGHNEQFF. The CDR3 bases are TGTGCCAGCAACCCACTAGCAGGGGGGCACAATGAGCAGTTCTTC.

This clonotype was counted at least ten times. The chain carries TRBV28 and TRBJ1-1; a possible D gene is TRBD1 (5 bases). The V end was cut by 2 bases, the J end by 1 base, with 11 bases between. The CDR3 runs to 15 residues. CDR1 and CDR2 from the germline V gene are MDHEN and SYDVKM. CDR3 DNA: TGTGCCAGCAGTTTAGAGGACACGACGAACACTGAAGCTTTCTTT. The encoded protein is CASSLEDTTNTEAFF. The full variable domain, in which reference TRBV28 and TRBJ1-1 provide the parts outside the CDR3, is DVKVTQSSRYLVKRTGEKVFLECVQDMDHENMFWYRQDPGLGLRLIYFSYDVKMKEKGDIPEGYSVSREKKERFSLILESASTNQTSMYLCASSLEDTTNTEAFFGQGTRLTVV.

Of note for this clonotype: This CDR3 fails to terminate in the conserved phenylalanine or tryptophan, so it likely reflects a read error. The rearrangement uses TRBV20-1 and TRBJ1-1, with D uncertain. V lost 4 bases and J lost 0, with 12 bases in between. Germline V lookup: CDR1 DFQATT, CDR2 SNEGSKA (reference sequence). This CDR3 has 14 residues. The CDR3 coding sequence is TGCAGTGCTAAGTTGGGCAGTTTGAACACTGAAGCTTTCTCC. Amino acids: CSAKLGSLNTEAFS.

This clonotype was seen a handful of times. The V call is TRBV11-2, the J call TRBJ2-5, with 8 bases fitting TRBD2. Germline V gene lookup returns CDR1 SGHAT and CDR2 FQNNGV. The V and J ends lost 4 bases and 5 bases, in that order; junction bases with no gene match: 6. This CDR3 is 14 amino acids long. In DNA, the CDR3 is TGTGCCAGCAGCTCGGAGGGCGGGGGGGAGACCCAGTACTTC. This translates into CASSSEGGGETQYF.

V and J are TRBV6-1 and TRBJ2-1; the D is unclear. Germline CDR1 is MNHNS and CDR2 is SASEGT. V was shortened by 5 bases and J by 10 bases, with 12 bases between the two germline ends. This CDR3 region has 12 residues. CDR3 in amino acids: CASSPAAGEQFF. The CDR3 bases are TGTGCCAGCAGTCCGGCCGCTGGGGAGCAGTTCTTC.

Comment on this clonotype: The junction and the germline gene differ at one end; a read error may be behind it. The chain links TRBV10-3 to TRBJ2-1; 7 nucleotides line up with TRBD1. CDR1 is ENHRY and CDR2 is SYGVKD in the germline V gene. This CDR3 is 16 amino acids long. In nucleotides, the CDR3 is TGTGCCATCAGTGGGACAGGCCCCCCTATACGCAATGTGCAGTTCTTC. Translation: CAISGTGPPIRNVQFF.

This clonotype was seen many times. This rearrangement joins TRBV6-2 or TRBV6-3 to TRBJ2-2; D gene unclear. V was clipped by 5 bases and J by 6 bases, with 7 bases between them. The CDR3 spans 12 residues. Germline V gene sequence: CDR1 MNHEY, CDR2 SVGEGT. The CDR3 DNA is TGTGCCAGCAGTCCCCTTTCCGGGGAGCTGTTTTTT. Protein: CASSPLSGELFF.

This clonotype was observed many times. The chain uses TRBV7-9 and TRBJ2-4, with a weak D call TRBD1 (5 bases). The germline CDR1 and CDR2 sequences are SEHNR and FQNEAQ (reference sequence). V was shortened by 5 bases and J by 4 bases, with 12 bases between the two germline ends. The CDR3 runs to 14 residues. The CDR3 DNA follows: TGTGCCAGCAGCCCTCCGACAGCGAAAAACATTCAGTACTTC. It specifies CASSPPTAKNIQYF. Filled out from reference TRBV7-9 and TRBJ2-4, the complete variable domain reads DTGVSQNPRHKITKRGQNVTFRCDPISEHNRLYWYRQTLGQGPEFLTYFQNEAQLEKSRLLSDRFSAERPKGSFSTLEIQRTEQGDSAMYLCASSPPTAKNIQYFGAGTRLSVL.

This clonotype was found many times. DNA of the CDR3: TGTGCCAGCTCACAACTACGGACATCTTACATGAACACTGAAGCTTTCTTT. Protein: CASSQLRTSYMNTEAFF. The chain is built from TRBV18 and TRBJ1-1, with D possibly TRBD1 on 5 matching bases. Germline V gives CDR1 KGHSH, CDR2 LQKENI. The CDR3 is 17 residues long. V was clipped by 4 bases and J by 0 bases, with 18 bases between them. The full variable domain, with the rest looked up from reference TRBV18 and TRBJ1-1, is NAGVMQNPRHLVRRRGQEARLRCSPMKGHSHVYWYRQLPEEGLKFMVYLQKENIIDESGMPKERFSAEFPKEGPSILRIQQVVRGDSAAYFCASSQLRTSYMNTEAFFGQGTRLTVV.

This clonotype appeared a single time. A much larger clone differs from this one at a single base, so this may be a read error. The chain couples TRBV30 to TRBJ1-6; 7 bases are shared with TRBD1. J was trimmed by 9 bases and V by 2 bases; bases with no gene match: 10. Germline CDR1 and CDR2: GTSNPN and SVGIG (reference sequence). This CDR3 spans 15 amino acids. DNA of the CDR3: TGTGCCTGGAGTCTCCGACAGGGCCGAAGTTCACCCCTCCACTTT. Translated, it gives CAWSLRQGRSSPLHF. Full variable domain (rest looked up from reference TRBV30 and TRBJ1-6): SQTIHQWPATLVQPVGSPLSLECTVEGTSNPNLYWYRQAAGRGLQLLFYSVGIGQISSEVPQNLSASRPQDRQFILSSKKLLLSDSGFYLCAWSLRQGRSSPLHFGNGTRLTVT.

At least ten counts were recorded for this clonotype. The V gene is TRBV10-2, the J gene TRBJ1-1; 7 bases are a match to TRBD1. The CDR3 length is 14 residues. CDR1 is WSHSY, CDR2 SAAADI, per germline. The ends lost 5 bases at V and 3 bases at J; junction bases unmatched: 6. The CDR3 DNA is TGCGCCAGCAGTATGACAGGGCGAGACACTGAAGCTTTCTTT. Amino acid sequence: CASSMTGRDTEAFF.